This entry features one T cell receptor (beta chain) sequence. The data originate from a study of blood T cell repertoires in COVID-19. Overall study: The analysed material was cDNA or gDNA that came from T cells, B-cell-depleted T cells, or PBMCs.

V was cut by 1 base and J by 1 base, with 7 bases left in between. CDR1 is MGHRA, CDR2 YSYEKL, per germline. This CDR3 has 15 residues. How the authors handled the data: Estimated nucleated cell counts came from reference gene primer amplification. Libraries were prepared by immunoSEQ multiplex PCR; TCRdb keeps only in-frame clonotypes and omits some of them. The D gene and trimming were derived from the DNA, and the V and J assignments and clone size from that table. This repertoire shows 200,000 to 250,000 clones, around 88% found once; its top ten account for roughly 14%. Participant ages covered about 18 to 89 years across 25 or so US areas. Self-reported history from a screening survey and questionnaire set each donor's cohort.

Sequencing was carried out using PBMCs or T cells enriched from blood (not recorded which). The chain links TRBV4-1 to TRBJ2-2; D remains unclear. The sequence was collected from a woman in her 50s with acute COVID-19. CDR3 bases: TGCGCCAGCAGCCAAGTTACGGGGAACACCGGGGAGCTGTTTTTT. Its protein product is CASSQVTGNTGELFF.